This TCR beta chain came from a study of blood T cell repertoires in COVID-19. Study in general: Researchers got acute and convalescent COVID-19 samples from the United States, Italy and Spain. PBMCs, B-cell-depleted T cells, or T cells provided the cDNA or gDNA that made up the material.

Germline CDR1 is SEHNR and CDR2 is FQNEAQ (reference sequence). Trimming removed 2 bases from V and 0 bases from J, with 10 bases in between. The CDR3 extends over 15 amino acids. Original analysis: Estimated nucleated cell counts came from reference gene primer amplification. Data came from immunoSEQ multiplex PCR; TCRdb stores just in-frame clones and leaves some out. That table supplies the V and J calls and clone size; D and trimming were determined from the DNA. The repertoire holds about 260,000 clones, 83% seen once, with over 9% in the top ten. The sequencing input was peripheral blood. The receptor comes from a woman aged 50 to 60 who had recovered from COVID-19. The chain joins TRBV7-9 to TRBJ1-2; D is uncertain. CDR3 DNA sequence: TGTGCCAGCAGCTTAATGTACAGTACTAACTATGGCTACACCTTC. Translation: CASSLMYSTNYGYTF. Full variable domain (outside the CDR3, taken from reference TRBV7-9 and TRBJ1-2): DTGVSQNPRHKITKRGQNVTFRCDPISEHNRLYWYRQTLGQGPEFLTYFQNEAQLEKSRLLSDRFSAERPKGSFSTLEIQRTEQGDSAMYLCASSLMYSTNYGYTFGSGTRLTVV.